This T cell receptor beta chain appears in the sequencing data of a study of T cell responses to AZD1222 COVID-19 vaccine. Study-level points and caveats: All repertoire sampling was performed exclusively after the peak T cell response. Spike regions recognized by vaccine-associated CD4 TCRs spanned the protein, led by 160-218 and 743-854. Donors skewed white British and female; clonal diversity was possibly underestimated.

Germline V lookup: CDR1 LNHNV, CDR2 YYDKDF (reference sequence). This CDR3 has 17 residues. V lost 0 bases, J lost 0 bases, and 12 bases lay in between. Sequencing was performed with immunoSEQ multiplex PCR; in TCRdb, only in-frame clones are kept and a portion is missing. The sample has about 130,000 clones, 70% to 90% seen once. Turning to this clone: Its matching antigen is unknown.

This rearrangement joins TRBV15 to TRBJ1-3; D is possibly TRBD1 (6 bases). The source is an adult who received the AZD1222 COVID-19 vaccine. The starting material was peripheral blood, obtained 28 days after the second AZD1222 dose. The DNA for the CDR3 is TGTGCCACCAGCAGAGATACGGGGGCCTTCTCTGGAAACACCATATATTTT. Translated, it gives CATSRDTGAFSGNTIYF. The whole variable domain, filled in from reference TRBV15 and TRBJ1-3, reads DAMVIQNPRYQVTQFGKPVTLSCSQTLNHNVMYWYQQKSSQAPKLLFHYYDKDFNNEADTPDNFQSRRPNTSFCFLDIRSPGLGDTAMYLCATSRDTGAFSGNTIYFGEGSWLTVV.